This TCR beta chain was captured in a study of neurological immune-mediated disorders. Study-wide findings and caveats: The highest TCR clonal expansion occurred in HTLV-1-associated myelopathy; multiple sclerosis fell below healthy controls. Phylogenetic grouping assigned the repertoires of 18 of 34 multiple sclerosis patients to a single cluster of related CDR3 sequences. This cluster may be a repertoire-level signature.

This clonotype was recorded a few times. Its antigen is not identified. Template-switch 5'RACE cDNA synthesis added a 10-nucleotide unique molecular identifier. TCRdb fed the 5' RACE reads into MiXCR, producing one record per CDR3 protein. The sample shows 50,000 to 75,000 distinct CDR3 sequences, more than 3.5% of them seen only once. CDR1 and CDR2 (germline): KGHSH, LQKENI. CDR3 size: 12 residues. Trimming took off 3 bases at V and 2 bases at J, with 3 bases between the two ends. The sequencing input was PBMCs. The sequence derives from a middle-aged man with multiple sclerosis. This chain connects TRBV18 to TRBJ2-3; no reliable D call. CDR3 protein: CASSPYTDTQYF. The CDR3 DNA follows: TGTGCCAGCTCACCGTACACAGATACGCAGTATTTT. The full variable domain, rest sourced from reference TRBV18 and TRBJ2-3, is NAGVMQNPRHLVRRRGQEARLRCSPMKGHSHVYWYRQLPEEGLKFMVYLQKENIIDESGMPKERFSAEFPKEGPSILRIQQVVRGDSAAYFCASSPYTDTQYFGPGTRLTVL.